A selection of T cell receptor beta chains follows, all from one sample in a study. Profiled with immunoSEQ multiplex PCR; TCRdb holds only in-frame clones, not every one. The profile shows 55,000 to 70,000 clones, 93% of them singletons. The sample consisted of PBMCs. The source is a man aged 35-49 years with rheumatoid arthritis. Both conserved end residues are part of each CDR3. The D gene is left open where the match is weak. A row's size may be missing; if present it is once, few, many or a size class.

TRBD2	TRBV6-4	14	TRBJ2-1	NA	CANPRAGEVNEQFF	TGTGCCAACCCTCGGGCGGGAGAAGTAAATGAGCAGTTCTTC
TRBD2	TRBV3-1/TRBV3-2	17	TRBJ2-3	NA	CASSGLAGGLSTDTQYF	TGTGCCAGCAGCGGACTAGCGGGGGGCCTATCCACAGATACGCAGTATTTT
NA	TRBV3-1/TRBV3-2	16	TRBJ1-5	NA	CASSQGWGQGTQPQHF	TGTGCCAGCAGCCAAGGTTGGGGGCAGGGAACTCAGCCCCAGCATTTT
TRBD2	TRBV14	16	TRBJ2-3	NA	CASSLLGRGGREPQYF	TGTGCCAGCAGCCTCCTGGGGCGGGGGGGCCGAGAACCGCAGTATTTT
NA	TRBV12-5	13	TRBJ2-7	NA	CASGPIRPYEQYF	TGTGCTAGTGGTCCCATTAGGCCCTACGAGCAGTACTTC
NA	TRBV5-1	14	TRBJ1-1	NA	CASSLVLGGTEAFF	TGCGCCAGCAGCTTGGTTCTGGGAGGAACTGAAGCTTTCTTT
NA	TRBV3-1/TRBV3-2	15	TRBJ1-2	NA	CASSQVISGFYGYTF	TGTGCCAGCAGCCAAGTGATCTCAGGGTTCTATGGCTACACCTTC
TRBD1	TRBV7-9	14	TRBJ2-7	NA	CASSLLAGGYEQYF	TGTGCCAGCAGCTTATTGGCAGGGGGCTACGAGCAGTACTTC
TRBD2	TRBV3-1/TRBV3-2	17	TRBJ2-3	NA	CASRGLAGASSTDTQYF	TGTGCCAGCAGGGGACTAGCGGGAGCGTCAAGCACAGATACGCAGTATTTT
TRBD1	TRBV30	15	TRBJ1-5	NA	CAWRTGEGLGQPQHF	TGTGCCTGGAGGACAGGGGAGGGTCTGGGTCAGCCCCAGCATTTT
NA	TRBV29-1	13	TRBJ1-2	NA	CSVETQGTYGYTF	TGCAGCGTGGAGACCCAGGGGACCTATGGCTACACCTTC
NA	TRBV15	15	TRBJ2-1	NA	CATSSGHGGMNEQFF	TGTGCCACCAGCAGTGGGCATGGGGGCATGAATGAGCAGTTCTTC
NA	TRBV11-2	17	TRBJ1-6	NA	CASSLGATTAKYSPLHF	TGTGCCAGCAGCTTAGGCGCGACAACTGCAAAATATTCACCCCTCCACTTT
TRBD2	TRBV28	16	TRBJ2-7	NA	CASSSYSAGVSYEQYF	TGTGCCAGCTCGTCATATTCAGCGGGAGTAAGCTACGAGCAGTACTTC
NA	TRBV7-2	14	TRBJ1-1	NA	CASSSQGWNTEAFF	TGTGCCAGCAGCTCACAAGGGTGGAACACTGAAGCTTTCTTT
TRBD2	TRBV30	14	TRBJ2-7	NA	CAWSARLAGREQYF	TGTGCCTGGAGTGCTCGACTAGCGGGACGCGAGCAGTACTTC
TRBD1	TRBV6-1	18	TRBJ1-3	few	CASSEAETGLFSGNTIYF	TGTGCCAGCAGTGAAGCTGAGACAGGGCTATTCAGTGGAAACACCATATATTTT
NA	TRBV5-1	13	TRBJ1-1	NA	CASSDTQGTEAFF	TGCGCCAGCAGCGACACCCAGGGCACTGAAGCTTTCTTT
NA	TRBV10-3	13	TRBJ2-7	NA	CAISESTGYEQYF	TGTGCCATCAGTGAGTCCACCGGATACGAGCAGTACTTC
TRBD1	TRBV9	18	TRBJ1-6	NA	CASSVGTGNGGNNSPLHF	TGTGCCAGCAGCGTAGGGACAGGGAATGGGGGAAATAATTCACCCCTCCACTTT
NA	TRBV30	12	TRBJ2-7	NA	CAWSVWGYEQYF	TGTGCCTGGAGTGTATGGGGTTACGAGCAGTACTTC
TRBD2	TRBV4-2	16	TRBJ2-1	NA	CASSQQTSGKYNEQFF	TGTGCCAGCAGCCAACAGACTAGCGGGAAATACAATGAGCAGTTCTTC
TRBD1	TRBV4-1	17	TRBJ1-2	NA	CASSQAQTQGVGYGYTF	TGCGCCAGCAGCCAAGCTCAAACGCAGGGGGTTGGCTATGGCTACACCTTC
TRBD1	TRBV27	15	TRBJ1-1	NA	CASSPLTGVWTEAFF	TGTGCCAGCAGTCCGCTGACAGGGGTATGGACTGAAGCTTTCTTT
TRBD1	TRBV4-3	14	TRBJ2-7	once	CASSQGQGTYEQYF	TGCGCCAGCAGCCAAGGACAGGGAACCTACGAGCAGTACTTC
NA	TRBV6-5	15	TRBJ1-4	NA	CASSSAGKTDEKLFF	TGTGCCAGCAGTTCAGCCGGGAAGACGGATGAAAAACTGTTTTTT
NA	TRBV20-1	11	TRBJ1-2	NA	CSARALLGYTF	TGCAGTGCTAGAGCGTTGCTGGGCTACACCTTC
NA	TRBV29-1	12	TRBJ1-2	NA	CSVEGDTRGYTF	TGCAGCGTTGAAGGGGACACTCGCGGCTACACCTTC
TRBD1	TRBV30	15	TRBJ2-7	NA	CAWRVTGGSSYEQYF	TGTGCCTGGAGGGTAACAGGGGGAAGTTCTTACGAGCAGTACTTC
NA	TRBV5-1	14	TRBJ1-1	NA	CASSFGTENTEAFF	TGCGCCAGCAGCTTTGGGACGGAGAACACTGAAGCTTTCTTT
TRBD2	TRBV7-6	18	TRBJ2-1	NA	CASSLPVLAGSSYNEQFF	TGTGCCAGCAGCCTACCCGTCCTAGCGGGGAGCTCCTACAATGAGCAGTTCTTC
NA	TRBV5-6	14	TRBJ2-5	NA	CASSLDRPWETQYF	TGTGCCAGCAGCTTGGACAGGCCCTGGGAGACCCAGTACTTC
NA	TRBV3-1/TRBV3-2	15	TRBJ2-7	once	CASSQGSLGPYEQYF	TGTGCCAGCAGCCAAGGTAGCTTGGGACCCTACGAGCAGTACTTC
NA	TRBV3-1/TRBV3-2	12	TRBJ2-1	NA	CASSLLGNEQFF	TGTGCCAGCAGCCTTCTGGGAAATGAGCAGTTCTTC
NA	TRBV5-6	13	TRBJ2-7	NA	CASSPGSFYEQYF	TGTGCCAGCAGCCCCGGGAGTTTCTACGAGCAGTACTTC
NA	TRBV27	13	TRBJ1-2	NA	CASSLGAGVGYTF	TGTGCCAGCAGTTTAGGGGCAGGAGTTGGCTACACCTTC
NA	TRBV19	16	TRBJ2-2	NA	CASSIVEIFGTGELFF	TGTGCCAGTAGTATAGTGGAAATTTTCGGCACCGGGGAGCTGTTTTTT
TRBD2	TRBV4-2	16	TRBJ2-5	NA	CASSQDFASGSQTQYF	TGTGCCAGCAGCCAAGACTTTGCTAGCGGGAGTCAGACCCAGTACTTC
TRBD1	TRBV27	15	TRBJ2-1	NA	CASSLRQGAWNEQFF	TGTGCCAGCAGTTTAAGACAGGGGGCTTGGAATGAGCAGTTCTTC
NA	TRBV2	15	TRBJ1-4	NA	CASSENPRTDEKLFF	TGTGCCAGCAGTGAAAATCCCCGGACAGATGAAAAACTGTTTTTT
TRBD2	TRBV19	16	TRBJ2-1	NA	CASSTRSAGVDNEQFF	TGTGCCAGTAGTACCCGCTCGGCGGGAGTCGACAATGAGCAGTTCTTC
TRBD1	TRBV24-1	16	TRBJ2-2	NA	CATSDPDRGYTGELFF	TGTGCCACCAGTGATCCTGACAGGGGTTACACCGGGGAGCTGTTTTTT
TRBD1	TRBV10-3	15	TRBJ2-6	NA	CAISYRGSGANVLTF	TGTGCCATCAGCTACAGGGGCTCTGGGGCCAACGTCCTGACTTTC
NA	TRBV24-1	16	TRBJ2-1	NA	CATSDSGTPPYNEQFF	TGTGCCACCAGTGATTCCGGGACACCTCCCTACAATGAGCAGTTCTTC
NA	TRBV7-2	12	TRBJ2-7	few	CASSLAQYEQYF	TGTGCCAGCAGCTTAGCCCAGTACGAGCAGTACTTC
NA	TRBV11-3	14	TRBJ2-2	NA	CASSLGVKTGELFF	TGTGCCAGCAGCTTAGGGGTCAAGACCGGGGAGCTGTTTTTT
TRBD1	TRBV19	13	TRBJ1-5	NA	CASRVQGDQPQHF	TGTGCCAGTAGGGTACAGGGGGATCAGCCCCAGCATTTT
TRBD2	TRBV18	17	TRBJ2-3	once	CASSPPTSGYQPDTQYF	TGTGCCAGCTCACCCCCGACTAGCGGGTATCAGCCAGATACGCAGTATTTT
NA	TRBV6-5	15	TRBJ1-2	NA	CASSYSGQWNYGYTF	TGTGCCAGCAGTTACTCCGGGCAGTGGAACTATGGCTACACCTTC
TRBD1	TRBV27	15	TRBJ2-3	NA	CASSLTGQGIDTQYF	TGTGCCAGCAGTTTGACGGGACAGGGGATAGATACGCAGTATTTT